This T cell receptor beta chain was documented in a study of CD8 T cells in Susac syndrome. CDR3 size: 16 residues. Germline V gene data show CDR1 as ENHRY and CDR2 as SYGVKD. Trimming removed 1 base at V and 9 bases at J, with 16 bases between. An amount of RNA that ranged from roughly 0.5 to 1 ug was reverse transcribed with random hexamers. The authors amplified TCR beta CDR3 across 54 Vbeta and 13 Jbeta using immunoSEQ multiplex PCR. TCRdb fed the immunoSEQ multiplex PCR reads into MiXCR, producing one record per CDR3 protein. This table holds 150,000 to 200,000 distinct CDR3 sequences, about 93% found once.

The sample was CD4+ T cells from PBMCs. V gene TRBV10-3 combines with J gene TRBJ1-6; no definite D call. The sequence was collected from a human donor in good health. The CDR3 coding sequence is TGTGCCATCAGTGAGTACAGAGCCTCACCGGCTTCACCCCTCCACTTT. It translates to CAISEYRASPASPLHF.